The rows below give T cell receptor beta chains drawn from one sample of a study of T cell clusters in autoimmune cytopenias. TCRdb re-called the multiplex PCR reads and catalogs CDR3 proteins one per entry, DNA excluded. The sample is made up of thousands of distinct CDR3 sequences, and the top ten hold about 7.6% of it. These same data were also listed under a study on T cell repertoires in aging, cancer and after chemotherapy.

Sequenced input: peripheral blood. The receptors were gathered from a human donor in good health. Both conserved end residues are part of each CDR3. Each record gives: J gene, V gene, clone size, CDR3 protein. The size of a clone is reported for some rows only, either as once, few or many, or as a class for expanded clones.

J gene: TRBJ2-7; V gene: TRBV6-5; clone size: NA; CDR3 protein: CASSFPGLGEQYF
J gene: TRBJ2-5; V gene: TRBV5-1; clone size: medium-sized; CDR3 protein: CASSFSTQNPGETQYF
J gene: TRBJ2-2; V gene: TRBV6-5; clone size: NA; CDR3 protein: CASSYSGTSGGARGTGELFF
J gene: TRBJ1-5; V gene: TRBV5-1; clone size: NA; CDR3 protein: CASSLAGNNQPQHF
J gene: TRBJ2-1; V gene: TRBV2; clone size: NA; CDR3 protein: CASTKLAGGYEQFF
J gene: TRBJ2-7; V gene: TRBV6-1; clone size: medium-sized; CDR3 protein: CASSEAPEGAHEQYF
J gene: TRBJ2-7; V gene: TRBV29-1; clone size: large; CDR3 protein: CSVEDTGQGYEQYF
J gene: TRBJ1-2; V gene: TRBV29-1; clone size: large; CDR3 protein: CSVEGLVPGYTF
J gene: TRBJ1-1; V gene: TRBV12-3/TRBV12-4; clone size: medium-sized; CDR3 protein: CASSFRVRAEAFF
J gene: TRBJ2-4; V gene: TRBV12-3/TRBV12-4; clone size: medium-sized; CDR3 protein: CASSLALSGGTYEGDIQYF
J gene: TRBJ1-2; V gene: TRBV5-4; clone size: NA; CDR3 protein: CASSPRDSYGYTF
J gene: TRBJ2-7; V gene: TRBV6-2/TRBV6-3; clone size: medium-sized; CDR3 protein: CASSRDPGDYEQYF
J gene: TRBJ2-7; V gene: TRBV6-6; clone size: NA; CDR3 protein: CASRAAGGGEQYF
J gene: TRBJ1-3; V gene: TRBV7-6; clone size: large; CDR3 protein: CASTDHTRSGNTIYF
J gene: TRBJ2-3; V gene: TRBV6-6; clone size: medium-sized; CDR3 protein: CASSLVTDTQYF
J gene: TRBJ1-1; V gene: TRBV6-5; clone size: NA; CDR3 protein: CASIPRGGTRGTEAFF
J gene: TRBJ1-1; V gene: TRBV30; clone size: medium-sized; CDR3 protein: CAWSVQGGEAFF
J gene: TRBJ1-4; V gene: TRBV20-1; clone size: medium-sized; CDR3 protein: CSARVARSLEEKLFF
J gene: TRBJ1-2; V gene: TRBV12-3/TRBV12-4; clone size: medium-sized; CDR3 protein: CASSLGPGYTF
J gene: TRBJ2-7; V gene: TRBV20-1; clone size: NA; CDR3 protein: CSARDRVARLDSYEQYF
J gene: TRBJ2-7; V gene: TRBV6-2/TRBV6-3; clone size: medium-sized; CDR3 protein: CASSGTGLEQYF
J gene: TRBJ1-4; V gene: TRBV28; clone size: NA; CDR3 protein: CASSPSTGHDRNEKLFF
J gene: TRBJ1-2; V gene: TRBV27; clone size: medium-sized; CDR3 protein: CASAFSVSHYGYTF
J gene: TRBJ1-2; V gene: TRBV30; clone size: medium-sized; CDR3 protein: CAENRVPRGYTF
J gene: TRBJ2-7; V gene: TRBV21-1; clone size: NA; CDR3 protein: CASSVGTRPAEQYF
J gene: TRBJ1-6; V gene: TRBV20-1; clone size: medium-sized; CDR3 protein: CSAGAGLGSPLHF
J gene: TRBJ2-1; V gene: TRBV28; clone size: NA; CDR3 protein: CASSLGDKGVQFF
J gene: TRBJ2-1; V gene: TRBV27; clone size: medium-sized; CDR3 protein: CASSPPSEGMGEQFF
J gene: TRBJ1-1; V gene: TRBV19; clone size: medium-sized; CDR3 protein: CASRARLRNTEAFF
J gene: TRBJ2-1; V gene: TRBV7-9; clone size: medium-sized; CDR3 protein: CASTSGGLDEQFF